Listed below are T cell receptor beta chains from one sample, sequenced in a study of blood T cell repertoires in COVID-19. The repertoire was sequenced with immunoSEQ multiplex PCR; TCRdb's copy has only in-frame clones and lacks some. The sample lists some 150,000 clones; 80% were seen once. Sequencing was carried out using peripheral blood. The source of these receptors is a man between 60 and 70 years old with acute or convalescent COVID-19. Each CDR3 is given with its conserved first and last residue. D genes are given only for firm matches. A clone size is listed for some rows: how often the clone was seen (once, few, many), or a class if it is expanded.

NA	TRBJ2-1	TRBV14	TRBD2	CASSLWTSGLYNEQFF	TGTGCCAGCAGCCTCTGGACTAGCGGGCTATACAATGAGCAGTTCTTC
once	TRBJ2-7	TRBV27	NA	CASSLRQTYEQYF	TGTGCCAGCAGTTTAAGACAGACCTACGAGCAGTACTTC
NA	TRBJ1-5	TRBV7-9	NA	CASGAGENQPQHF	TGTGCCAGCGGGGCAGGAGAAAATCAGCCCCAGCATTTT
NA	TRBJ2-5	TRBV4-3	TRBD1	CASSQEVDRAKTQYF	TGCGCCAGCAGCCAAGAAGTCGACAGGGCAAAGACCCAGTACTTC
NA	TRBJ1-2	TRBV7-2	NA	CASSLGSGATEGYTF	TGTGCCAGCAGCTTAGGCAGTGGGGCTACCGAGGGCTACACCTTC
NA	TRBJ2-7	TRBV18	TRBD1	CASSRAGTGTTYEQYF	TGTGCCAGCTCACGCGCCGGGACAGGGACAACCTACGAGCAGTACTTC
once	TRBJ1-2	TRBV19	TRBD1	CASSSQGANYGYTF	TGTGCCAGTAGCTCCCAGGGGGCAAACTATGGCTACACCTTC
NA	TRBJ1-1	TRBV4-2	NA	CASSQLRSTEAFF	TGTGCCAGCAGCCAACTTAGGAGCACTGAAGCTTTCTTT
NA	TRBJ2-5	TRBV5-6	TRBD2	CASSFLQRGGKETQYF	TGTGCCAGCAGTTTCCTCCAGCGGGGGGGCAAAGAGACCCAGTACTTC
few	TRBJ2-2	TRBV6-2/TRBV6-3	NA	CASSPRDWNTGELFF	TGTGCCAGCAGTCCCCGAGACTGGAACACCGGGGAGCTGTTTTTT
once	TRBJ2-7	TRBV13	TRBD2	CASSVAGETYEQYF	TGTGCCAGCAGTGTAGCGGGAGAGACCTACGAGCAGTACTTC
NA	TRBJ1-5	TRBV19	NA	CASSIFGGGNQPQHF	TGTGCCAGTAGTATTTTCGGAGGTGGCAATCAGCCCCAGCATTTT
NA	TRBJ2-3	TRBV18	NA	CASSPSEVSTDTQYF	TGTGCCAGCTCACCGTCGGAGGTGAGCACAGATACGCAGTATTTT
NA	TRBJ2-1	TRBV6-5	TRBD2	CASSRTSGRAGEQFF	TGTGCCAGCAGCCGGACTAGCGGGAGGGCGGGTGAGCAGTTCTTC
NA	TRBJ2-3	TRBV2	TRBD1	CASISRDRGRGTDTQYF	TGTGCCAGCATTAGCCGGGACAGGGGTAGAGGAACAGATACGCAGTATTTT
NA	TRBJ1-1	TRBV6-2/TRBV6-3	TRBD1	CASSMGTANTEAFF	TGTGCCAGCAGTATGGGGACAGCTAACACTGAAGCTTTCTTT
NA	TRBJ1-2	TRBV3-1/TRBV3-2	NA	CASSPHGEGGYTF	TGTGCCAGCAGCCCTCATGGAGAGGGTGGCTACACCTTC
NA	TRBJ2-3	TRBV7-9	TRBD2	CASSVASGATTDTQYF	TGTGCCAGCAGCGTCGCTAGCGGGGCGACCACAGATACGCAGTATTTT